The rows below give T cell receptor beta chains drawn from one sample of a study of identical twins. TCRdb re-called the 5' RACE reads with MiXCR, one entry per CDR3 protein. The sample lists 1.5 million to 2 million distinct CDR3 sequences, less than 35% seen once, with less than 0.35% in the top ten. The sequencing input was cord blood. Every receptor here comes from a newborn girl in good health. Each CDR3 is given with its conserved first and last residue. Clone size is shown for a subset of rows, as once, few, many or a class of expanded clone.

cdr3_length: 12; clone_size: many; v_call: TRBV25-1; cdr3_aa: CASSQTFYEQYF
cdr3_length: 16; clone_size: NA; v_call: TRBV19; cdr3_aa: CASSAPGRSSYNEQYF
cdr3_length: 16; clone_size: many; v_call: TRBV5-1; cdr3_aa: CASSFSPGVRGYEQYF
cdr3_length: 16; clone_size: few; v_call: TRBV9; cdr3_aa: CASSVRGDASYNEQFF
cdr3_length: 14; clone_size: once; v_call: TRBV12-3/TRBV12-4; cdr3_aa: CASSWGAVTDTQYF
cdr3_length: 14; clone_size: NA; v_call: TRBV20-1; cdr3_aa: CSAREGPSYNEQYF
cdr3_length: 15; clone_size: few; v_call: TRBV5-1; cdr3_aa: CASSVDRGSFYEQYF
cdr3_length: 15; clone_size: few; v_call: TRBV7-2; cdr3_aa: CASSLDGRGPYGYTF
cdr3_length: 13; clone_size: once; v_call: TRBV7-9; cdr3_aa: CASSSGGKEKLFF
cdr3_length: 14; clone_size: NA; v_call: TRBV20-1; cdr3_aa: CSAWGTIPTDTQYF
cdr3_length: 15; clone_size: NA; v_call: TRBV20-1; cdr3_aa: CSASRGRPSYNEQFF
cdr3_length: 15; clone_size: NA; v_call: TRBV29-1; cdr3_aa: CSATTWSGRGNEQYF
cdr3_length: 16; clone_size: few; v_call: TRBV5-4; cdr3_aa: CASSLETGGSYNEQFF
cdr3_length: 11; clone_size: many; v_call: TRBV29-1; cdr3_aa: CSVAGADTQYF
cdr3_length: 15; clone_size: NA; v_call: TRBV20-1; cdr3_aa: CSAKDGGGSIYEQYF
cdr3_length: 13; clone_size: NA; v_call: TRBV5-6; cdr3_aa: CAMGTGGGYGYTF
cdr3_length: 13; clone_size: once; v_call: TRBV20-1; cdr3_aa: CSATGTSSYGQYF
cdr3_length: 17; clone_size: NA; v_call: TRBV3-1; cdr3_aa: CASSQGQWGTGADTQYF
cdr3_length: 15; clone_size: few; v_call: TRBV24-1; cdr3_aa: CATSDLDRDYNEQFF
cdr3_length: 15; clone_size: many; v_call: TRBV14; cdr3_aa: CASSQDWAGPYEQYF
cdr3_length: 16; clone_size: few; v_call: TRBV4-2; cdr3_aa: CASSQGPGQGANGYTF
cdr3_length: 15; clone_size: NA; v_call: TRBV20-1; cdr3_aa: CSAREDREPNQPQHF
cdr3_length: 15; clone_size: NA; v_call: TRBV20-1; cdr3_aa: CSAKEVAGRNSPLHF
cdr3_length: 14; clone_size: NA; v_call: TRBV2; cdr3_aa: CASSKGTGDEKLFF
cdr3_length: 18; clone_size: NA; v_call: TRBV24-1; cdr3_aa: CATSDFPRDRVYYNEQFF
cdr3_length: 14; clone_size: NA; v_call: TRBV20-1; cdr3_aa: CSARNGGGEDTQYF
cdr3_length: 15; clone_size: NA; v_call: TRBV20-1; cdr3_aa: CSALTSAYSYNEQFF
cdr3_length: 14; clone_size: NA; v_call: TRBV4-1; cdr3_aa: CASSQAPFLGTQYF
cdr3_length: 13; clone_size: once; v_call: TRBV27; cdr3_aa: CASTLLWGDTQYF
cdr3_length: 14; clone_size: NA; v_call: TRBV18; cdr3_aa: CASSPGLVLTEQFF
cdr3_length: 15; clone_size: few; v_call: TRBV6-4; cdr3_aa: CASSVGTGDTDTQYF
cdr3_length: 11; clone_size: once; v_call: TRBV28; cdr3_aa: CASRRFYEQYF
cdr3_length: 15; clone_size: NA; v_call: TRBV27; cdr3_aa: CASSLSRGPLNEQFF
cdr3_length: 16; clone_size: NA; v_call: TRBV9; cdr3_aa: CASSLRLAGGTGELFF
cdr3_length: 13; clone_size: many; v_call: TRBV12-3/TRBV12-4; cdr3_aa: CASSLGDSYGYTF
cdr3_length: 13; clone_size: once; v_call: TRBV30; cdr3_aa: CAYSRGLICEQYF
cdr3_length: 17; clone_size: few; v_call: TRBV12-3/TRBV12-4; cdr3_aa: CASSLKGAWVTATEAFF
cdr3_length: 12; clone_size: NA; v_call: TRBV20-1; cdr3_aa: CVGYKYQETQYF
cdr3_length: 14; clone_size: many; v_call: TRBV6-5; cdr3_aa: CASSYRGPNEKLFF
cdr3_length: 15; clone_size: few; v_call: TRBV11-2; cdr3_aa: CASSLVPGAGWEQYF